This passage covers 27 T cell receptor beta chains from one sample sequenced in a study of shared clonotypes between healthy human individuals. Repertoires were generated with immunoSEQ multiplex PCR, while TCRdb's copy carries only in-frame clones and drops some. The sample includes 2 million or so clones, 85% to 95% of them seen just once. Specimen: naive CD4+ T cells sorted from blood. The subset: CD45RA+ positively selected. Receptor source: a young man in good health.

The V and J genes are TRBV5-1 and TRBJ2-1; maybe TRBD2 (7 bases). CDR1 and CDR2 from the germline V gene are SGHRS and YFSETQ. The germline V and J ends were trimmed by 0 bases and 0 bases, with 13 bases remaining between them. This CDR3 spans 17 amino acids. For the CDR3, the DNA is TGCGCCAGCAGCTTGGAGGCGGGGGCCATCTCCTACAATGAGCAGTTCTTC. Translated: CASSLEAGAISYNEQFF.

The genes are TRBV7-6 and TRBJ1-1; D call uncertain. Germline V gene sequence: CDR1 SGHVS, CDR2 FNYEAQ. This CDR3 spans 13 amino acids. V was pared by 2 bases and J by 3 bases, with 7 bases between. CDR3 region: CASSLLIDTEAFF. The CDR3 coding sequence is TGTGCCAGCAGCTTATTGATAGACACTGAAGCTTTCTTT.

Here the CDR3 DNA reads TGTGCCTGGAGCCTCCAGGGGGCGACCGGCTACACCTTC. Translation: CAWSLQGATGYTF. This rearrangement joins TRBV30 to TRBJ1-2; TRBD1 agrees at 8 bases. There are 13 residues in the CDR3. The ends lost 3 bases at V and 8 bases at J; junction bases unmatched: 8. The germline CDR1 and CDR2 sequences are GTSNPN and SVGIG (reference sequence).

J is TRBJ2-7 and V is TRBV6-6; TRBD2 is a possible D gene (6 bases). CDR3 size: 15 residues. Trimming pared 5 bases from V and 2 bases from J, leaving 16 bases between. Germline V gene sequence: CDR1 MNHNY, CDR2 SVGAGI (reference sequence). CDR3 DNA: TGTGCCAGCAGTCCCCGTGGGGGGTTAACCTACGAGCAGTACTTC. It specifies CASSPRGGLTYEQYF.

V gene TRBV11-2 combines with J gene TRBJ2-7; the match to TRBD2 covers 10 bases. This CDR3 spans 14 amino acids. Germline V gene lookup returns CDR1 SGHAT and CDR2 FQNNGV. Losses at the gene ends were 4 bases for V and 4 bases for J; bases not matched to a gene: 4. As DNA, the CDR3 is TGTGCCAGCAGCTGGCTAGCGGGGGTGTACGAGCAGTACTTC. Translating gives CASSWLAGVYEQYF.

V and J are TRBV2 and TRBJ2-5; D may be TRBD2 (6 bases). V was clipped by 3 bases and J by 6 bases, with 17 bases between them. Germline V gene data show CDR1 as SNHLY and CDR2 as FYNNEI. The length of the CDR3 is 15 residues. In nucleotides, the CDR3 is TGTGCCAGCAGTGACGGGACTTCCTTGGGCAAGACCCAGTACTTC. Translating gives CASSDGTSLGKTQYF. The full variable domain, rest sourced from reference TRBV2 and TRBJ2-5, is EPEVTQTPSHQVTQMGQEVILRCVPISNHLYFYWYRQILGQKVEFLVSFYNNEISEKSEIFDDQFSVERPDGSNFTLKIRSTKLEDSAMYFCASSDGTSLGKTQYFGPGTRLLVL.

The chain uses TRBV20-1 and TRBJ1-2, with D uncertain. From germline, CDR1 is DFQATT and CDR2 SNEGSKA (reference sequence). V lost 6 bases and J 3 bases, leaving 5 bases between the germline ends. The CDR3 has 10 residues. CDR3 amino acids: CSASYYGYTF. The CDR3 DNA is TGCAGTGCATCGTACTATGGCTACACCTTC.

V and J are TRBV5-1 and TRBJ1-5; D is perhaps TRBD1 (5 bases). This CDR3 has 14 residues. Germline assignment: CDR1 SGHRS and CDR2 YFSETQ. V was clipped by 8 bases and J by 6 bases, with 18 bases between them. CDR3 protein: CASCLGGDGQPQHF. CDR3 DNA sequence: TGCGCCAGTTGCCTGGGAGGGGATGGTCAGCCCCAGCATTTT.

CDR3 nucleotides: TGTGCCTGGAGTGTAAGTCCGGCGGGCCGGGGTCAGCCCCAGCATTTT. Its translation is CAWSVSPAGRGQPQHF. V usage is TRBV30 and J usage is TRBJ1-5; no firm D call. V was pared by 0 bases and J by 6 bases, with 18 bases between. The CDR3 sequence is 16 residues long. Germline CDR1 GTSNPN, CDR2 SVGIG (reference sequence).

Only one count was recorded for this clone. The CDR3 DNA sequence: TGTGCCTGGAGTGTATCCCGCGACCTTGAGAATTCACCCCTCCACTTT. Amino acid sequence: CAWSVSRDLENSPLHF. The V gene is TRBV30, the J gene TRBJ1-6; D is ambiguous. The CDR3 has 16 amino acids. Between the trimmed V and J ends, which lost 0 bases and 7 bases, there was a span of 16 bases. CDR1 is GTSNPN and CDR2 is SVGIG in the germline V gene (reference sequence).

This clone was observed once. The chain is built from TRBV18 and TRBJ1-6, with no clear D. This CDR3 spans 13 amino acids. V was shortened by 4 bases and J by 4 bases, with 5 bases between the two germline ends. Germline V lookup: CDR1 KGHSH, CDR2 LQKENI. The CDR3 sequence: CASSLSYNSPLHF. CDR3 nucleotide sequence: TGTGCCAGCTCACTTTCGTATAATTCACCCCTCCACTTT.

This chain connects TRBV7-8 to TRBJ1-6; D uncertain. V was cut by 1 base and J by 9 bases, with 10 bases left in between. Per germline, CDR1 SGHVS and CDR2 FQNEAQ. This CDR3 comprises 14 residues. DNA for the CDR3: TGTGCCAGCAGCTTAGGGGGAAGCGGTTCACCCCTCCACTTT. Protein product: CASSLGGSGSPLHF.

The CDR3 region is CASSRGQALKGYEQYF. The CDR3 DNA reads as TGCGCCAGCAGCCGGGGACAGGCCCTGAAGGGATACGAGCAGTACTTC. The chain links TRBV4-1 to TRBJ2-7; 8 positions match TRBD1. Trimming at V came to 4 bases and at J to 4 bases, leaving 12 bases not matched to a gene. The CDR3 loop spans 16 amino acids. Germline CDR1 and CDR2: MGHRA and YSYEKL.

This clone appeared a single time. V usage is TRBV30 and J usage is TRBJ2-2, with D maybe TRBD1 (5 bases). The CDR3 sequence is 13 residues long. The ends were cut back, 2 bases at V and 8 bases at J, with 12 bases in the middle. Germline V gene sequence: CDR1 GTSNPN, CDR2 SVGIG (reference sequence). The CDR3 is CAWSTQGGGELFF. The CDR3 DNA sequence: TGTGCCTGGAGTACGCAGGGTGGGGGGGAGCTGTTTTTT.

The V call is TRBV5-1, the J call TRBJ1-3; 7 nucleotides line up with TRBD1. The CDR3 contains 14 residues. The germline V gene has CDR1 SGHRS and CDR2 YFSETQ. After removal of 1 base from V and 8 bases from J, the junction contained 6 bases not matched to a gene. This CDR3 is CASSLQGGGDTIYF. In nucleotides, the CDR3 is TGCGCCAGCAGCTTGCAAGGGGGCGGGGACACCATATATTTT.

The J gene is TRBJ2-1, the V gene TRBV7-2; no definite D call. V gave up 4 bases and J gave up 0 bases, with 10 bases separating them. The CDR3 sequence is 15 residues long. CDR1 and CDR2 (germline): SGHTA, FQGNSA. The CDR3 loop is CASSSSIRSYNEQFF. The CDR3 bases are TGTGCCAGCAGCTCGAGCATCCGCTCCTACAATGAGCAGTTCTTC. Based on the CDR3 plus reference TRBV7-2 and TRBJ2-1, the full variable domain is GAGVSQSPSNKVTEKGKDVELRCDPISGHTALYWYRQSLGQGLEFLIYFQGNSAPDKSGLPSDRFSAERTGGSVSTLTIQRTQQEDSAVYLCASSSSIRSYNEQFFGPGTRLTVL.

V is TRBV5-1 and J is TRBJ1-6, with D unclear. This CDR3 has 14 residues. Germline CDR1 reads SGHRS; CDR2 reads YFSETQ. The V end was cut by 1 base, the J end by 9 bases, with 11 bases between. The DNA for the CDR3 is TGCGCCAGCAGCTTGACAGAGCTTGGTTCACCCCTCCACTTT. Amino acid sequence: CASSLTELGSPLHF.

The J gene is TRBJ2-1, the V gene TRBV6-4; the D gene could be TRBD1 or TRBD2 (5 bases each). CDR1 MRHNA and CDR2 SNTAGT come from the germline V gene. The CDR3 consists of 15 residues. Trimming removed 3 bases at V and 0 bases at J, with 9 bases between. CDR3 coding DNA: TGTGCCAGCAGTGAGAGGGGAAGCTCCTACAATGAGCAGTTCTTC. It encodes CASSERGSSYNEQFF.

The CDR3 protein is CASRPLAGFTDTQYF. The CDR3 DNA reads as TGTGCCAGCAGACCTTTAGCGGGATTCACAGATACGCAGTATTTT. The chain recombines TRBV6-5 with TRBJ2-3, with 8 bases fitting TRBD2. Germline values: CDR1 MNHEY, CDR2 SVGAGI. Losses at the gene ends were 6 bases for V and 2 bases for J; bases not matched to a gene: 7. This CDR3 is built from 15 residues.

J is TRBJ2-7 and V is TRBV9; D may be TRBD1 or TRBD2 (5 bases each). Germline assignment: CDR1 SGDLS and CDR2 YYNGEE. This CDR3 region has 15 residues. Between the trimmed V and J ends, which lost 0 bases and 4 bases, there was a span of 14 bases. The CDR3 region is CASSVDGAAGYEQYF. CDR3 DNA: TGTGCCAGCAGCGTAGACGGGGCCGCCGGATACGAGCAGTACTTC.

As concerns this clone: Other DNA variants within this sample encode the same CDR3. CDR3 in amino acids: CASSRSNQPQHF. Written as DNA, the CDR3 is TGTGCCAGCAGTAGGAGCAATCAGCCCCAGCATTTT. The chain links TRBV27 to TRBJ1-5, with no clear D. V was pared by 5 bases and J by 1 base, with 3 bases between. This CDR3 is 12 amino acids long. Per the germline V gene, CDR1 is MNHEY and CDR2 is SMNVEV (reference sequence).

Concerning this clone: The junction differs from germline at one of its ends, possibly a read error. V and J are TRBV7-9 and TRBJ2-1, with 8 bases identical to TRBD2. Germline assignment: CDR1 SEHNR and CDR2 FQNEAQ (reference sequence). The CDR3 is made up of 12 amino acids. The CDR3 loop reads CASSRGSGGPIF. CDR3 sequence (DNA): TGTGCCAGCAGCCGGGGGAGCGGGGGCCCAATCTTC.

This clone was observed a handful of times. This chain joins TRBV30 and TRBJ1-1, with D unresolved. This CDR3 is 11 amino acids long. Trimming pared 6 bases from V and 0 bases from J, leaving 5 bases between. Germline V gene sequence: CDR1 GTSNPN, CDR2 SVGIG (reference sequence). The CDR3 region has the DNA TGTGCCTGCACAGTGAACACTGAAGCTTTCTTT. It encodes CACTVNTEAFF. Full variable domain (outside the CDR3, taken from reference TRBV30 and TRBJ1-1): SQTIHQWPATLVQPVGSPLSLECTVEGTSNPNLYWYRQAAGRGLQLLFYSVGIGQISSEVPQNLSASRPQDRQFILSSKKLLLSDSGFYLCACTVNTEAFFGQGTRLTVV.

This chain connects TRBV9 to TRBJ2-1, with D perhaps matching TRBD1 or TRBD2 (5 bases each). CDR1 and CDR2 (germline): SGDLS, YYNGEE. CDR3 length equals 12 residues. The V gene lost 3 bases and the J gene lost 7 bases, with 8 bases spanning the gap. CDR3 in DNA: TGTGCCAGCAGCGGAGGGGTAAATGAGCAGTTCTTC. It is translated as CASSGGVNEQFF.

The J gene is TRBJ2-7, the V gene TRBV15; 7 positions agree with TRBD2. The CDR3 runs to 13 residues. With 8 bases clipped from V and 6 bases from J, the junction kept 10 bases outside the gene matches. Germline V gene sequence: CDR1 LNHNV, CDR2 YYDKDF (reference sequence). The CDR3 sequence: CATLSTGGGEQYF. CDR3 DNA: TGTGCCACCTTATCCACGGGAGGAGGCGAGCAGTACTTC.

Details on this clone: The identical CDR3 is also encoded by other nucleotide sequences in the sample. V gene TRBV5-1 combines with J gene TRBJ2-2; the D gene is possibly TRBD1 (6 bases). Trimming stripped 2 bases from V and 0 bases from J, with 8 bases between. Germline-derived CDR1 and CDR2 are SGHRS and YFSETQ. The CDR3 has 15 amino acids. The CDR3 sequence: CASSLGQTNTGELFF. The CDR3 nucleotides are TGCGCCAGCAGCTTAGGACAGACGAACACCGGGGAGCTGTTTTTT.

V and J are TRBV7-2 and TRBJ2-7; 8 bases align to TRBD2. Germline V gene lookup returns CDR1 SGHTA and CDR2 FQGNSA. V lost 1 base, J lost 2 bases, and 13 bases stayed unmatched. The CDR3 covers 18 residues. The chain's CDR3 is CASSLVSRKRGPPYEQYF. The DNA of the CDR3 is TGTGCCAGCAGCTTAGTCTCCAGGAAGCGGGGGCCCCCCTACGAGCAGTACTTC.